This TCR beta chain was obtained from a study of a mutant IDH1 vaccine in newly diagnosed glioma. Study overall: Vaccines were begun 4-6 weeks after radiotherapy alone, or with temozolomide cycles. Week 47 marked visit V13, whereas week 35 marked visit V12.

TCRdb's table, derived via immunoSEQ multiplex PCR, lists solely in-frame clones and lacks some. Of about 32,000 clones in the sample, 81% are singletons; the top ten hold about 16%. Time point in this sample: week 35, safety follow-up. The investigators gave 300 ug of mutant IDH1 20-mer peptide in each vaccine dose, together with topical imiquimod. Study results and limitations: No link was apparently found between pseudoprogression and changes in top peripheral T cell clonotypes.

Note on this clone: What it binds is not known.

This CDR3 region has 15 residues. Trimming removed 8 bases from V and 6 bases from J, with 19 bases in between. Per germline, CDR1 MNHEY and CDR2 SVGAGI. The sequencing used PBMCs, collected from a glioma patient whose treatment included an IDH1 peptide vaccine. The clonotype was recovered from a man aged 25 to 40 with glioma. V usage is TRBV6-5 and J usage is TRBJ1-4, with D uncertain. CDR3: CASRIAVEEDEKLFF. CDR3 nucleotide sequence: TGTGCCAGCCGGATCGCGGTTGAAGAGGATGAAAAACTGTTTTTT.